This TCR beta chain is drawn from a study of shared clonotypes between healthy human individuals. Assay: immunoSEQ multiplex PCR; the TCRdb copy retains only in-frame clones and omits some. The repertoire has 640,000 or so clones, 60% to 80% of them found once; the top ten carry approximately 2%. CDR3 length equals 14 residues. Trimming cost V 5 bases and J 2 bases, with 13 bases left between them. Germline V lookup: CDR1 KGHSH, CDR2 LQKENI. The sequencing input was memory CD4+ T cells sorted from blood. Subset denoted: CD45RA-negative fraction. This TCR came from a woman younger than 45 in good health. The chain joins TRBV18 to TRBJ2-7; D gene ambiguous. CDR3 sequence reads: CASSSDWQTYEQYF. CDR3 bases: TGTGCCAGCTCATCCGACTGGCAGACCTACGAGCAGTACTTC.